The 28 T cell receptor beta chains below were found in one sample sequenced in a study of cytomegalovirus exposure and HLA in healthy donors. The repertoire was sequenced with immunoSEQ multiplex PCR; TCRdb's copy has only in-frame clones and lacks some. The sample shows 250,000 or so clones, more than 85% of them seen only once. Source material: PBMCs. These receptors originate from a man between 18 and 29 years old in good health and CMV-seropositive.

The chain links TRBV4-1 to TRBJ2-1, with 13 bases that match TRBD2. Unmatched junction bases numbered 4, after V lost 1 base and J lost 7 bases. There are 16 residues in the CDR3. Germline V gene data show CDR1 as MGHRA and CDR2 as YSYEKL. CDR3 loop: CASSQGGTSGNNEQFF. In DNA form, the CDR3 reads TGCGCCAGCAGCCAAGGGGGGACTAGCGGGAATAATGAGCAGTTCTTC.

This chain uses TRBV7-3 with TRBJ2-2, with D perhaps matching TRBD1 or TRBD2 (5 bases each). Between the trimmed V and J ends, which lost 6 bases and 4 bases, there was a span of 15 bases. CDR3 length equals 15 residues. The germline gives CDR1 SGHTA, CDR2 FQGTGA. The CDR3 loop reads CASRAGTQGTGELFF. DNA of the CDR3: TGTGCCAGCAGGGCCGGGACCCAGGGCACCGGGGAGCTGTTTTTT.

The table lists this clone with a count of one. The rearrangement joins TRBV27 to TRBJ2-7; tentatively, D is TRBD1 or TRBD2 (5 bases each). Germline CDR1 MNHEY, CDR2 SMNVEV (reference sequence). The CDR3 runs 14 residues. Trimming took off 6 bases at V and 3 bases at J, with 15 bases between the two ends. In DNA form, the CDR3 reads TGTGCCAGCAGCTCCGGGGCCAACTTCTACGAGCAGTACTTC. This encodes CASSSGANFYEQYF.

The rearrangement joins TRBV19 to TRBJ2-1; D unclear. This CDR3 has 14 residues. The germline V gene encodes CDR1 LNHDA and CDR2 SQIVND (reference sequence). Trimming removed 5 bases at V and 2 bases at J, with 10 bases between. The CDR3 reads CASSPTLTYNEQFF. CDR3 coding DNA: TGTGCCAGTAGTCCCACCCTAACCTACAATGAGCAGTTCTTC.

The chain combines TRBV5-6 with TRBJ2-3; perhaps TRBD2 as D (5 bases). Germline CDR1 and CDR2: SGHDT and YYEEEE. This CDR3 is built from 13 residues. V was pared by 4 bases and J by 4 bases, with 10 bases between. CDR3 sequence: CASSLSSSDTQYF. In DNA, the CDR3 is TGTGCCAGCAGCCTCTCTAGCTCAGATACGCAGTATTTT.

The chain joins TRBV5-1 to TRBJ2-7, with 9 bases matching TRBD2. This CDR3 region has 16 residues. J was trimmed by 2 bases and V by 5 bases; bases with no gene match: 11. Germline CDR1 and CDR2: SGHRS and YFSETQ. The CDR3 DNA is TGCGCCAGCAGAAAATCACTAGCGGGCCGAACCTACGAGCAGTACTTC. Residues: CASRKSLAGRTYEQYF.

The rearrangement joins TRBV12-5 to TRBJ2-7; D gene uncertain. The V gene lost 2 bases and the J gene lost 6 bases, with 8 bases spanning the gap. Looked up from germline, CDR1 is LGHNT and CDR2 is FRNRAP. There are 12 residues in the CDR3. CDR3 protein: CASGLNSGEQYF. For the CDR3, the DNA is TGTGCTAGTGGTTTGAACAGTGGCGAGCAGTACTTC.

The rearrangement joins TRBV5-6 to TRBJ2-2; 12 bases fit TRBD1. This CDR3 comprises 19 residues. The germline V gene has CDR1 SGHDT and CDR2 YYEEEE. Losses at the gene ends were 4 bases for V and 7 bases for J; bases not matched to a gene: 17. CDR3 residues: CASSRPVRDRGLMSGELFF. DNA for the CDR3: TGTGCCAGCAGCCGACCGGTCCGGGACAGGGGGCTGATGAGCGGGGAGCTGTTTTTT.

The chain uses TRBV4-1 and TRBJ2-7; D is undetermined. The CDR3 runs to 16 residues. The ends were cut back, 3 bases at V and 1 base at J, with 16 bases in the middle. CDR1 is MGHRA, CDR2 YSYEKL, per germline. The CDR3 DNA follows: TGCGCCAGCAGCCAGGCCGCCGGTCTCCGTTCCTACGAGCAGTACTTC. Residues: CASSQAAGLRSYEQYF.

The rearrangement joins TRBV10-3 to TRBJ2-7; 8 bases line up with TRBD2. With 2 bases clipped from V and 3 bases from J, the junction kept 9 bases outside the gene matches. The CDR3 runs 16 residues. Germline V gives CDR1 ENHRY, CDR2 SYGVKD. The CDR3 protein is CAISERRASGRYEQYF. Here the CDR3 DNA reads TGTGCCATCAGTGAGCGTAGGGCTAGCGGGCGCTACGAGCAGTACTTC.

CDR3 coding DNA: TGTGCCAGCAGCCCGGGACAGTACTCTGAAGCTTTCTTT. This gives the protein CASSPGQYSEAFF. V is TRBV2 and J is TRBJ1-1; TRBD1 matches 7 bases. The CDR3 is 13 amino acids. From germline, CDR1 is SNHLY and CDR2 FYNNEI. V shed 6 bases, J shed 6 bases, and the junction held 7 bases outside the gene matches. The whole variable domain, remainder taken from reference TRBV2 and TRBJ1-1, is EPEVTQTPSHQVTQMGQEVILRCVPISNHLYFYWYRQILGQKVEFLVSFYNNEISEKSEIFDDQFSVERPDGSNFTLKIRSTKLEDSAMYFCASSPGQYSEAFFGQGTRLTVV.

The rearrangement links TRBV19 to TRBJ1-2; possibly TRBD1 for D (5 bases). The V end lost 3 bases, the J end lost 7 bases, and 15 bases lay between the germline ends. Per the germline V gene, CDR1 is LNHDA and CDR2 is SQIVND (reference sequence). The CDR3 consists of 14 residues. As DNA, the CDR3 is TGTGCCAGTAGTATCCCATCGGGGGTCCTTGGCTACACCTTC. It encodes CASSIPSGVLGYTF.

The chain is built from TRBV6-1 and TRBJ1-2; D perhaps matches TRBD1 (6 bases). CDR3 length: 13 amino acids. Germline CDR1 reads MNHNS; CDR2 reads SASEGT. V dropped 6 bases and J dropped 2 bases, with 10 bases sitting between them. In DNA, the CDR3 is TGTGCCAGCAGCAAGGACAGAAACTATGGCTACACCTTC. It yields the protein CASSKDRNYGYTF.

The chain has TRBV2 and TRBJ1-2; TRBD1 matches 7 bases. The germline V gene has CDR1 SNHLY and CDR2 FYNNEI. This CDR3 is built from 15 residues. With V trimmed by 4 bases and J by 7 bases, 12 bases remained unmatched. The CDR3 bases are TGTGCCAGCAGTGCCGCATTTACAGGGGCTGGTGGCTACACCTTC. Protein product: CASSAAFTGAGGYTF.

The chain joins TRBV11-3 to TRBJ2-5; D may be TRBD1 (6 bases). The ends were cut back, 5 bases at V and 4 bases at J, with 11 bases in the middle. Germline CDR1 and CDR2: SGHNT and YENEEA. The CDR3 consists of 13 residues. The CDR3 loop is CASSIGQSETQYF. The DNA for the CDR3 is TGTGCCAGCAGCATTGGACAGTCAGAGACCCAGTACTTC.

The rearrangement links TRBV5-4 to TRBJ1-2; TRBD1 aligns across 8 bases. This CDR3 is built from 16 residues. Trimming removed 0 bases from V and 1 base from J; junction bases left unmatched: 5. CDR1 SGHNT and CDR2 YYREEE come from the germline V gene (reference sequence). The CDR3: CASSLGTGRVNYGYTF. CDR3 coding DNA: TGTGCCAGCAGCTTGGGGACAGGGAGAGTTAACTATGGCTACACCTTC.

This sequence joins TRBV10-3 and TRBJ1-5; the D is unclear. The V end lost 6 bases, the J end lost 0 bases, and 6 bases lay between the germline ends. The CDR3 has 13 residues. CDR1 and CDR2 from the germline V gene are ENHRY and SYGVKD. The DNA of the CDR3 is TGTGCCATCAGCCCGGATAGCAATCAGCCCCAGCATTTT. Residues: CAISPDSNQPQHF.

This chain uses TRBV6-1 with TRBJ2-3; possible D gene TRBD1, 6 bases. Germline V lookup: CDR1 MNHNS, CDR2 SASEGT. This CDR3 has 15 amino acids. V shed 3 bases and J shed 6 bases, with 16 bases lying between them. The DNA for the CDR3 is TGTGCCAGCAGTGATAGGGGGATCCCGCGGGATACGCAGTATTTT. It codes for CASSDRGIPRDTQYF.

This clone was recorded once. The rearrangement uses TRBV5-1 and TRBJ2-3; 13 bases align to TRBD2. Germline lookup yields CDR1 SGHRS and CDR2 YFSETQ. The CDR3 length is 16 residues. V shed 0 bases, J shed 4 bases, and the junction held 2 bases outside the gene matches. CDR3 in amino acids: CASSLGLAGGADTQYF. CDR3 coding DNA: TGCGCCAGCAGCTTGGGACTAGCGGGAGGTGCAGATACGCAGTATTTT.

The chain couples TRBV6-5 to TRBJ1-1; D ambiguous. The CDR3 has 15 residues. Trimming took off 6 bases at V and 0 bases at J, with 14 bases between the two ends. Germline values: CDR1 MNHEY, CDR2 SVGAGI. The CDR3 DNA reads as TGTGCCAGCAGACCCAACAGAAACATGAACACTGAAGCTTTCTTT. As protein: CASRPNRNMNTEAFF.

This rearrangement joins TRBV7-9 to TRBJ1-2, with 7 bases that match TRBD1. The CDR3 spans 16 residues. V lost 4 bases and J lost 3; bases outside the gene matches: 11. CDR1 SEHNR and CDR2 FQNEAQ come from the germline V gene (reference sequence). CDR3 sequence reads: CASSSLSGTADYGYTF. CDR3 sequence (DNA): TGTGCCAGCAGCTCGTTATCCGGGACAGCTGACTATGGCTACACCTTC.

This chain joins TRBV2 and TRBJ2-1; 10 bases match TRBD2. The germline V gene has CDR1 SNHLY and CDR2 FYNNEI. V gave up 5 bases and J gave up 9 bases; unmatched junction bases: 10. The CDR3 loop spans 15 amino acids. This chain's CDR3 is CASSPGAGGPGEQFF. In nucleotides, the CDR3 is TGTGCCAGCAGTCCCGGAGCGGGAGGGCCGGGTGAGCAGTTCTTC.

V usage is TRBV7-9 and J usage is TRBJ2-5; D gene unclear. V gave up 10 bases and J gave up 0 bases, with 12 bases separating them. CDR1 is SEHNR and CDR2 is FQNEAQ in the germline V gene (reference sequence). The length of the CDR3 is 13 residues. In DNA form, the CDR3 reads TGTGCCACCCGCAGAGACAACCAAGAGACCCAGTACTTC. It yields the protein CATRRDNQETQYF.

This sequence joins TRBV2 and TRBJ2-1; D is unclear. Trimming took off 4 bases at V and 4 bases at J, with 5 bases between the two ends. Looked up from germline, CDR1 is SNHLY and CDR2 is FYNNEI. The CDR3 is 12 amino acids. CDR3 in amino acids: CASSVQYNEQFF. The CDR3 coding sequence is TGTGCCAGCAGTGTTCAGTACAATGAGCAGTTCTTC.

The V gene is TRBV6-4, the J gene TRBJ2-1; no definite D call. With 6 bases removed from V and 2 bases from J, the gap between germline ends came to 8 bases. The CDR3 has 13 amino acids. The germline V gene encodes CDR1 MRHNA and CDR2 SNTAGT. Here the CDR3 reads CASSVDTYNEQFF. DNA for the CDR3: TGTGCCAGCAGCGTTGACACCTACAATGAGCAGTTCTTC.

The J gene is TRBJ1-2, the V gene TRBV5-6; no clear D. V lost 0 bases and J 8 bases, leaving 5 bases between the germline ends. The CDR3 consists of 11 residues. The germline gives CDR1 SGHDT, CDR2 YYEEEE. In nucleotides, the CDR3 is TGTGCCAGCAGCTTGGTCGGGGGCTACACCTTC. This codes for CASSLVGGYTF.

The genes are TRBV29-1 and TRBJ2-7; perhaps TRBD1 as D (6 bases). The V gene's germline CDR1 is SQVTM and CDR2 ANQGSEA. The CDR3 covers 12 residues. V was shortened by 5 bases and J by 3 bases, with 11 bases between the two germline ends. The CDR3 spells CSVRGQHYEQYF. CDR3 in DNA: TGCAGCGTTCGTGGACAGCACTACGAGCAGTACTTC.

CDR3 sequence reads: CASSEGGAGANVLTF. CDR3 DNA: TGTGCCAGCAGTGAGGGAGGGGCTGGGGCCAACGTCCTGACTTTC. This chain connects TRBV2 to TRBJ2-6; the match to TRBD2 covers 7 bases. V shed 3 bases and J 2 bases; nucleotides not matched to a gene: 1. In germline, CDR1 is SNHLY, CDR2 FYNNEI. The CDR3 is 15 amino acids. The whole variable domain, filled in from reference TRBV2 and TRBJ2-6, reads EPEVTQTPSHQVTQMGQEVILRCVPISNHLYFYWYRQILGQKVEFLVSFYNNEISEKSEIFDDQFSVERPDGSNFTLKIRSTKLEDSAMYFCASSEGGAGANVLTFGAGSRLTVL.